This TCR beta chain appears in the sequencing data of a study of T cells after yellow fever vaccination. Study-wide background: Those fractions that held only low numbers of cells were prepared using the SMART-Seq v4 Ultra Low Input RNA kit. General study findings and limits: A secondary response was less intense yet reached its peak sooner, at day 5 versus 15. Clones from primary vaccination mostly reappeared after the booster (over 95% CD4, approximately 88% CD8).

This clonotype was seen repeatedly, ten times or more. The antigen is unknown. The TCR cDNA carried a universal primer site and UMIs from 5'RACE template switching. MiXCR, applied by TCRdb to the 5' RACE reads, yields one record per CDR3 protein. The sample holds under 150,000 distinct CDR3 sequences, about 7.7% seen once. This CDR3 is built from 14 residues. V lost 2 bases and J 5 bases, leaving 10 bases between the germline ends. In germline, CDR1 is SGHVS, CDR2 FQNEAQ. The genes are TRBV7-8 and TRBJ1-5; no clear D. The origin of this receptor is a man aged 25-45 years who received the YFV17D yellow fever vaccine. Sequenced here: CD4+ T cells sorted from PBMCs, sampled 5 days after the yellow fever booster vaccination. CDR3 nucleotide sequence: TGTGCCAGCAGCTTACGCAGGAAGGATCAGCCCCAGCATTTT. Its translation: CASSLRRKDQPQHF.